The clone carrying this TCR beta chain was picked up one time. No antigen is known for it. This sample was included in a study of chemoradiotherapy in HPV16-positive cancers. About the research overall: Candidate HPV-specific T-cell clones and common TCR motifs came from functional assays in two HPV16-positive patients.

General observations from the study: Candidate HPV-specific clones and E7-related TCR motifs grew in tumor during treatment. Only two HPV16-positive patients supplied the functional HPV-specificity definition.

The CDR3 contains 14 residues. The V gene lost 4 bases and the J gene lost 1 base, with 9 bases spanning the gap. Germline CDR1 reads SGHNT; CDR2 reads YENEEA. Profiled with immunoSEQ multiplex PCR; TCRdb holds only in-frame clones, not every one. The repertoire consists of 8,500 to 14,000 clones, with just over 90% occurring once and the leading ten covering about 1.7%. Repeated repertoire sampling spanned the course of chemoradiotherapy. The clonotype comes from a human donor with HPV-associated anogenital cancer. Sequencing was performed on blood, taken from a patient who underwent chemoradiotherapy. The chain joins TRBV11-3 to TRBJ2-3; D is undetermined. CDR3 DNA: TGTGCCAGCAGCTCCGGGTTTGGCACAGATACGCAGTATTTT. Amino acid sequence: CASSSGFGTDTQYF.